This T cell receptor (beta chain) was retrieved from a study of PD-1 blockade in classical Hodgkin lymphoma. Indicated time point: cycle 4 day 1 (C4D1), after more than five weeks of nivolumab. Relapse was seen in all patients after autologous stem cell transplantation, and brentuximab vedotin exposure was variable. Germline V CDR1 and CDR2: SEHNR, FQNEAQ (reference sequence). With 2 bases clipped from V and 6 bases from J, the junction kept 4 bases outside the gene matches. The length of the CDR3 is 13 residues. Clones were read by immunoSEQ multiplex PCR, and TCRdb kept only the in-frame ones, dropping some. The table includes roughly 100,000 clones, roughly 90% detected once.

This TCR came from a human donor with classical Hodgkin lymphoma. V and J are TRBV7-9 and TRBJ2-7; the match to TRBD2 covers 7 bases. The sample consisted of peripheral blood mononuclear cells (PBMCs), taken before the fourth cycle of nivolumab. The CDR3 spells CASSLLLAGEQYF. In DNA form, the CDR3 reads TGTGCCAGCAGCTTACTTTTAGCGGGCGAGCAGTACTTC.